This T cell receptor beta chain came from a study of shared clonotypes between healthy human individuals. Overall study: The plates for each donor numbered three CD4 naive, three CD4 memory, two CD8 naive and one CD8 memory.

Germline V CDR1 and CDR2: SGDLS, YYNGEE. This CDR3 region has 15 residues. V shed 3 bases, J shed 1 base, and the junction held 7 bases outside the gene matches. Naivety among CD8 cells was defined by CD45RO negativity and positive CCR7 selection, thereby excluding terminally differentiated effector memory CD45RA+ cells. Adults of Caucasian background living in Nashville, Tennessee made up all donors. About this clone: Its specificity is not known.

Profiled with immunoSEQ multiplex PCR; TCRdb holds only in-frame clones, not every one. Of 2 million to 2.5 million clones listed, 90% to 95% are singletons. General study points: The represented genetic and exposure-history diversity was limited by the small number of donors.

J is TRBJ2-7 and V is TRBV9, with 7 bases lining up with TRBD2. This receptor was identified in a man younger than 35 in good health. Some clones in this sample may be carry-over from other donors' samples. Sequencing was carried out using naive CD8+ T cells from PBMCs. CDR3 sequence (DNA): TGTGCCAGCAGCGCTAGCGGTAGAGAGTCCTACGAGCAGTACTTC. This sequence encodes CASSASGRESYEQYF.